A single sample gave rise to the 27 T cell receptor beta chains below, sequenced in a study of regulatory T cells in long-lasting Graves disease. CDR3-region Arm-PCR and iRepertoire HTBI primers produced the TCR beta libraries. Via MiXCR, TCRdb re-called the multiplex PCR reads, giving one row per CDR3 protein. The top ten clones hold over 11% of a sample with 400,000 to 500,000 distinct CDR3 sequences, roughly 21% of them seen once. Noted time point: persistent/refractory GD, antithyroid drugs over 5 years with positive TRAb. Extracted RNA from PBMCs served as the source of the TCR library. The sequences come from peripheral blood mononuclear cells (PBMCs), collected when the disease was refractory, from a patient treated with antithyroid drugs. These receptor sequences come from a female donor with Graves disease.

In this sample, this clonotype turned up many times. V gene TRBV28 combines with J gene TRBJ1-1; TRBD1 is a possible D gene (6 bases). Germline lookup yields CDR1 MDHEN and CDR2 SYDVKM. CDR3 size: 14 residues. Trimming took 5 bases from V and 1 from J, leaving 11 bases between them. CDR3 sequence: CASSRSGQNTEAFF. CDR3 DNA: TGTGCCAGCAGTCGGTCGGGACAGAACACTGAAGCTTTCTTT.

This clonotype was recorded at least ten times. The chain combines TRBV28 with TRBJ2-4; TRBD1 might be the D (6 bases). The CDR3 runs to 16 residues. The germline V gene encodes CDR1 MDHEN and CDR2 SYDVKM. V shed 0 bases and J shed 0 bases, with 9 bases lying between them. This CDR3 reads CASSLWTGLAKNIQYF. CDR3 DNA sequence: TGTGCCAGCAGTTTATGGACAGGATTAGCCAAAAACATTCAGTACTTC.

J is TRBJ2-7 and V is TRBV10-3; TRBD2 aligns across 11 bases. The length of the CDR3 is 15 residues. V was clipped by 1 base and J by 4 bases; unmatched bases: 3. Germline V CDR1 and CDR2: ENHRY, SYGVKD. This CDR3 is CAISELAGGNYEQYF. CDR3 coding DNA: TGTGCCATCAGTGAGTTAGCGGGGGGGAATTACGAGCAGTACTTC.

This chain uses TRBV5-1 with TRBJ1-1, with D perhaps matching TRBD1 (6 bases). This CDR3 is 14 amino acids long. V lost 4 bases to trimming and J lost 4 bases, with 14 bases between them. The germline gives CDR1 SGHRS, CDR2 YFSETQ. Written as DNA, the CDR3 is TGCGCCAGCAGCGAGGGGGTTGTTGGCACTGAAGCTTTCTTT. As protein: CASSEGVVGTEAFF.

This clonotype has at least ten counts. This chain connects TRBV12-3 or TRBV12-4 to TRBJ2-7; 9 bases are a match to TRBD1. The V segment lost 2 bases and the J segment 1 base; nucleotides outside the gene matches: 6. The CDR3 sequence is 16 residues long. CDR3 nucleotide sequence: TGTGCCAGCAGTTTACTGGGACAGGGCTTTTCCTACGAGCAGTACTTC. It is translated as CASSLLGQGFSYEQYF.

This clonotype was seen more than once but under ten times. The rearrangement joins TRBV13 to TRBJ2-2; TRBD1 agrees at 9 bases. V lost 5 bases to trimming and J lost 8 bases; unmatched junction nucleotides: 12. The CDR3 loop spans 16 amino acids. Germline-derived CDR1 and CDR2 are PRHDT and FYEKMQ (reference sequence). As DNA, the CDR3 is TGTGCCAGCAGCCGCTACAGGGGGCGCTTCGGAGGGGAGCTGTTTTTT. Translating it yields CASSRYRGRFGGELFF.

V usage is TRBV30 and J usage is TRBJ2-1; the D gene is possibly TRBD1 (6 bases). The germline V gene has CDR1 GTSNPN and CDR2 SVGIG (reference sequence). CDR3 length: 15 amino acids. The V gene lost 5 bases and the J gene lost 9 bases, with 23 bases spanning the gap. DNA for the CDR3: TGTGCCTGGCAGGGGTGGGGTGGGCCCGTCGGTGAGCAGTTCTTC. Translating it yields CAWQGWGGPVGEQFF. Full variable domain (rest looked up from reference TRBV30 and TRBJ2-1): SQTIHQWPATLVQPVGSPLSLECTVEGTSNPNLYWYRQAAGRGLQLLFYSVGIGQISSEVPQNLSASRPQDRQFILSSKKLLLSDSGFYLCAWQGWGGPVGEQFFGPGTRLTVL.

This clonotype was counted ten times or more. CDR3 nucleotide sequence: TGTGCCAGCAGCAGGGGACAGGGAGGGAATCAGCCCCAGCATTTT. Translated: CASSRGQGGNQPQHF. The V gene is TRBV5-8, the J gene TRBJ1-5; 9 positions agree with TRBD1. Germline V gives CDR1 SGHTS, CDR2 YDEGEE. V shed 4 bases, J shed 4 bases, and the junction held 6 bases outside the gene matches. This CDR3 contains 15 residues.

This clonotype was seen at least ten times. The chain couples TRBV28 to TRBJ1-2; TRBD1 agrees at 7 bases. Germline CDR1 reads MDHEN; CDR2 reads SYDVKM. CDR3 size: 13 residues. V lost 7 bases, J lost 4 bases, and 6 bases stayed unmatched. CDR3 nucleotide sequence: TGTGCCAGCAACCTACAGGGGATCTATGGCTACACCTTC. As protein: CASNLQGIYGYTF.

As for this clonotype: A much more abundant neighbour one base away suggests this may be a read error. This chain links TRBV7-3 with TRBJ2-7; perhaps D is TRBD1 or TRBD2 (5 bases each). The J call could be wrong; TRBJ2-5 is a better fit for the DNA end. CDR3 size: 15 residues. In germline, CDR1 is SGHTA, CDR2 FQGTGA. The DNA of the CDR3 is TGTGCCAGCAGCCCCCGGGACGGACCCCAAGAGACCCAGTACTTC. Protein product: CASSPRDGPQETQYF.

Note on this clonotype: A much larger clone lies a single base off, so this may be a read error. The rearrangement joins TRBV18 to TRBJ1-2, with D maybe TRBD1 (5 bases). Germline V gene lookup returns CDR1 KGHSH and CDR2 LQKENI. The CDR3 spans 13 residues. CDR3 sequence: CTSSPDGGGGYTF. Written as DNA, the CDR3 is TGTACCAGCTCACCCGACGGCGGGGGTGGCTACACCTTC.

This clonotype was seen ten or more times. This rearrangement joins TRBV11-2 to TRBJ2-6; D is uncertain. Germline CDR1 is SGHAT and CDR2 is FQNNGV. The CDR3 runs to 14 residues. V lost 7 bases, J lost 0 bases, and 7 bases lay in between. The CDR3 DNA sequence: TGTGCCAGCATGGGTCCCTCTGGGGCCAACGTCCTGACTTTC. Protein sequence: CASMGPSGANVLTF.

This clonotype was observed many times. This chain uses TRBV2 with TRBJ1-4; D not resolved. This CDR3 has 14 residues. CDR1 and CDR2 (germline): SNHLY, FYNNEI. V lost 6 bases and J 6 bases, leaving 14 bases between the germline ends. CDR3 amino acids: CASREPGLDEKLFF. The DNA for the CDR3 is TGTGCCAGCAGAGAACCGGGTCTCGATGAAAAACTGTTTTTT.

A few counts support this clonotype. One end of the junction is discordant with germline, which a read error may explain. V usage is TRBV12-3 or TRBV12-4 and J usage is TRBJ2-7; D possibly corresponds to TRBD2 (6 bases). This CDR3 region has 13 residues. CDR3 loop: CAGSFRREVEQYF. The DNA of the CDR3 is TGTGCCGGCAGTTTCCGCAGGGAGGTCGAGCAGTACTTC.

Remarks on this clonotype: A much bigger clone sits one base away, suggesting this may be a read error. The CDR3 reads CAWSQGTNHEQYF. DNA of the CDR3: TGTGCCTGGAGTCAAGGGACCAACCACGAGCAGTACTTC. V gene TRBV30 combines with J gene TRBJ2-7; D possibly matches TRBD1 or TRBD2 (5 bases each). The V and J ends lost 2 bases and 5 bases respectively, with 13 bases between them. Germline-derived CDR1 and CDR2 are GTSNPN and SVGIG (reference sequence). The CDR3 has 13 residues. The complete variable domain, with remaining parts taken from reference TRBV30 and TRBJ2-7, reads SQTIHQWPATLVQPVGSPLSLECTVEGTSNPNLYWYRQAAGRGLQLLFYSVGIGQISSEVPQNLSASRPQDRQFILSSKKLLLSDSGFYLCAWSQGTNHEQYFGPGTRLTVT.

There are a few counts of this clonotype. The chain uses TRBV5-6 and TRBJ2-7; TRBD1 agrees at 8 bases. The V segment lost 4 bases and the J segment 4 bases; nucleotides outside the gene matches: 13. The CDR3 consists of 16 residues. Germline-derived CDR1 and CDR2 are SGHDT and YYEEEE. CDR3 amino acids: CASSTSTGGRPYEQYF. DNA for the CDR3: TGTGCCAGCAGCACCTCAACAGGGGGAAGACCATACGAGCAGTACTTC.

The CDR3 coding sequence is TGTGCCAGCAGCAGCCGGGCCCCAGGAGAAGAGACCCAGTACTTC. Its protein product is CASSSRAPGEETQYF. The genes are TRBV5-4 and TRBJ2-5, with D uncertain. Germline lookup yields CDR1 SGHNT and CDR2 YYREEE (reference sequence). This CDR3 is 15 amino acids long. Between the trimmed V and J ends, which lost 4 bases and 3 bases, there was a span of 16 bases.

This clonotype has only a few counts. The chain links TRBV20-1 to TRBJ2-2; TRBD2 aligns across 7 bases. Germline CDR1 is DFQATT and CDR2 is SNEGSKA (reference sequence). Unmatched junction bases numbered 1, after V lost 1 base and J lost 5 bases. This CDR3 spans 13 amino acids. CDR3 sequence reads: CSARGLATGELFF. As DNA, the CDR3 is TGCAGTGCTAGAGGACTAGCAACCGGGGAGCTGTTTTTT.

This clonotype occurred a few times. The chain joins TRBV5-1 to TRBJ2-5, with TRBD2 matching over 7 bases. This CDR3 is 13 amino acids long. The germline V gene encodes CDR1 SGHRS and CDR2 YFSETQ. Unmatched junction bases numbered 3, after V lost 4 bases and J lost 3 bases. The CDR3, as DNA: TGCGCCAGCAGCGCTAGCGGAAAAGAGACCCAGTACTTC. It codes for CASSASGKETQYF.

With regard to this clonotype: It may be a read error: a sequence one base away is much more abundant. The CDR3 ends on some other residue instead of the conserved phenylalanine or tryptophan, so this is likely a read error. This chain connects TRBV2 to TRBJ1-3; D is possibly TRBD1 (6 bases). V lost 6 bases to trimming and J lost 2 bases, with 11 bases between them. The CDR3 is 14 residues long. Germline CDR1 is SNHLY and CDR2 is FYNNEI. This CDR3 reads CASSLTGPGNTIYS. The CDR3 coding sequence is TGTGCCAGCAGCCTCACAGGGCCTGGAAACACCATATATTCT.

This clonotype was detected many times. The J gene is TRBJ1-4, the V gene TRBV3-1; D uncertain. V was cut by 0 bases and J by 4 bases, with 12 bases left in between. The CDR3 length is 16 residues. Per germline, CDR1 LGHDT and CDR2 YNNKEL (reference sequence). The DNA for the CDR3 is TGTGCCAGCAGCCAAGATCAAGGACGGAATAATGAAAAACTGTTTTTT. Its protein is CASSQDQGRNNEKLFF.

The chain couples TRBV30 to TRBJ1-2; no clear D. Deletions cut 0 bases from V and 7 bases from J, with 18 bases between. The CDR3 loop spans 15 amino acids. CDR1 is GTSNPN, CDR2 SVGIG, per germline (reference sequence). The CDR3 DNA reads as TGTGCCTGGAGTGTACCTATGTCGAGGGCGGGTGGCTACACCTTC. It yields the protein CAWSVPMSRAGGYTF. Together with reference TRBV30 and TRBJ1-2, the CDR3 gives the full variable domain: SQTIHQWPATLVQPVGSPLSLECTVEGTSNPNLYWYRQAAGRGLQLLFYSVGIGQISSEVPQNLSASRPQDRQFILSSKKLLLSDSGFYLCAWSVPMSRAGGYTFGSGTRLTVV.

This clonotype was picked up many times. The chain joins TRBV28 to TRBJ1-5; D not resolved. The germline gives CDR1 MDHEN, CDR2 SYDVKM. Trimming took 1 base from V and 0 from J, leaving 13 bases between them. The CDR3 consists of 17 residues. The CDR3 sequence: CASSLFRAGYSNQPQHF. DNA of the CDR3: TGTGCCAGCAGTTTATTCCGAGCAGGATATAGCAATCAGCCCCAGCATTTT. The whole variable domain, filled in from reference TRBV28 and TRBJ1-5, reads DVKVTQSSRYLVKRTGEKVFLECVQDMDHENMFWYRQDPGLGLRLIYFSYDVKMKEKGDIPEGYSVSREKKERFSLILESASTNQTSMYLCASSLFRAGYSNQPQHFGDGTRLSIL.

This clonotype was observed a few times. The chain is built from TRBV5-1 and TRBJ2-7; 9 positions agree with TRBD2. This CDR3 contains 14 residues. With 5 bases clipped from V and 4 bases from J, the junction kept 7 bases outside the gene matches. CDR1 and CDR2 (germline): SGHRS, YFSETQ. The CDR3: CASSFIAGDYEQYF. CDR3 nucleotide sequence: TGCGCCAGCAGTTTTATAGCGGGAGATTACGAGCAGTACTTC.

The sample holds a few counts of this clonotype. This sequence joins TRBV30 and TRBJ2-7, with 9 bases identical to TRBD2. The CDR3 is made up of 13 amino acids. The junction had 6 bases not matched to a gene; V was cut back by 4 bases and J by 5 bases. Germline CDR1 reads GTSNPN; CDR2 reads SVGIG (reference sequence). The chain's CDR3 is CAWNVAGAHEQYF. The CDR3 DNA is TGTGCCTGGAACGTAGCGGGGGCCCACGAGCAGTACTTC.

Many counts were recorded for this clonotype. For the CDR3, the DNA is TGTGCCAGCAGTGAGCGGGGACAGGCGGTATTTATGAAGCAGTACTTC. It translates to CASSERGQAVFMKQYF. The chain combines TRBV2 with TRBJ2-7, with TRBD1 matching over 8 bases. The CDR3 spans 16 residues. The junction had 15 bases not matched to a gene; V was cut back by 3 bases and J by 8 bases. Germline V gives CDR1 SNHLY, CDR2 FYNNEI.

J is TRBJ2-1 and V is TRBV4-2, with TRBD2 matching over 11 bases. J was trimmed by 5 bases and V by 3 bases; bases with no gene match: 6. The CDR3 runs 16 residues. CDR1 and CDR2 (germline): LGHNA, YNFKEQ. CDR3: CASSHGTSGGNNEQFF. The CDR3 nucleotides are TGTGCCAGCAGCCACGGAACTAGCGGGGGAAACAATGAGCAGTTCTTC.